Listed below are T cell receptor beta chains from one sample, sequenced in a study of OX40 agonist ivuxolimab in advanced cancers. Libraries were prepared by immunoSEQ multiplex PCR; TCRdb keeps only in-frame clonotypes and omits some of them. The profile shows tens of thousands of clones, around 92% of them singletons. The specimen comprised CD4+ or CD8+ T cells sorted from blood, sampled in a trial of the OX40 agonist ivuxolimab. The receptors shown here come from an adult with an advanced solid tumor such as melanoma, head and neck, liver or kidney cancer. CDR3s include the opening cysteine and the closing phenylalanine or tryptophan. Each record gives: J gene, V gene, clone size, D gene, CDR3 DNA, CDR3 protein. A D gene is named only where the DNA matches it firmly. The size field is filled for only some rows; it gives once, few, many or a size class.

J gene: TRBJ2-7
V gene: TRBV19
clone size: .
D gene: .
CDR3 DNA: TGTGCCAGTAGTATAGCGGGCGGATACGAGCAGTACTTC
CDR3 protein: CASSIAGGYEQYF

J gene: TRBJ2-5
V gene: TRBV14
clone size: .
D gene: .
CDR3 DNA: TGTGCCAGCAGCCAAGATAAGGGGGAGGGCCAAGAGACCCAGTACTTC
CDR3 protein: CASSQDKGEGQETQYF

J gene: TRBJ2-3
V gene: TRBV27
clone size: .
D gene: TRBD1
CDR3 DNA: TGTGCCAGCTACAGGGGGCCAACAGATACGCAGTATTTT
CDR3 protein: CASYRGPTDTQYF

J gene: TRBJ2-5
V gene: TRBV9
clone size: .
D gene: .
CDR3 DNA: TGTGCCCCCCTCCCGGACGGGGAAGAGACCCAGTACTTC
CDR3 protein: CAPLPDGEETQYF

J gene: TRBJ1-2
V gene: TRBV19
clone size: .
D gene: .
CDR3 DNA: TGTGCCAGTAGTAGCGGCGACTATGGCTACACCTTC
CDR3 protein: CASSSGDYGYTF

J gene: TRBJ1-1
V gene: TRBV6-5
clone size: .
D gene: .
CDR3 DNA: TGTGCCAGCTCCAAGGGAGCCGAAGCTTTCTTT
CDR3 protein: CASSKGAEAFF

J gene: TRBJ2-7
V gene: TRBV19
clone size: .
D gene: TRBD2
CDR3 DNA: TGTGCCAGTAGTATCGGACTAGCATCCTACGAGCAGTACTTC
CDR3 protein: CASSIGLASYEQYF

J gene: TRBJ1-6
V gene: TRBV15
clone size: once
D gene: .
CDR3 DNA: TGTGCCACCAGCAGAGATCGGGGACTTAATTCACCCCTCCACTTT
CDR3 protein: CATSRDRGLNSPLHF

J gene: TRBJ2-1
V gene: TRBV9
clone size: .
D gene: .
CDR3 DNA: TGTGCCAGCAGCGGAAACTACAATGAGCAGTTCTTC
CDR3 protein: CASSGNYNEQFF

J gene: TRBJ2-7
V gene: TRBV18
clone size: .
D gene: TRBD1
CDR3 DNA: TGTGCCAGCTCACCAGACAGGGGTCGCTTTTACGAGCAGTACTTC
CDR3 protein: CASSPDRGRFYEQYF

J gene: TRBJ1-2
V gene: TRBV6-5
clone size: .
D gene: TRBD1
CDR3 DNA: TGTGCCAGCAGTTGGACCGGGACAGGGAATGGCTACACCTTC
CDR3 protein: CASSWTGTGNGYTF

J gene: TRBJ1-6
V gene: TRBV4-1
clone size: .
D gene: .
CDR3 DNA: TGCGCCAGCAGCCAGAACAGCCTAAAGGGTAATTCACCCCTCCACTTT
CDR3 protein: CASSQNSLKGNSPLHF

J gene: TRBJ2-3
V gene: TRBV7-9
clone size: .
D gene: .
CDR3 DNA: TGTGCCAGCAGCCTATACACGGATACGCAGTATTTT
CDR3 protein: CASSLYTDTQYF

J gene: TRBJ2-2
V gene: TRBV29-1
clone size: .
D gene: .
CDR3 DNA: TGCAGCACCGGGGGGCAGAACACCGGGGAGCTGTTTTTT
CDR3 protein: CSTGGQNTGELFF

J gene: TRBJ2-3
V gene: TRBV6-1
clone size: .
D gene: TRBD2
CDR3 DNA: TGTGCCAGCAGTGAACCCCCGGGGGTAGCGGGGGGGGTCATGGATACGCAGTATTTT
CDR3 protein: CASSEPPGVAGGVMDTQYF

J gene: TRBJ2-1
V gene: TRBV9
clone size: .
D gene: TRBD2
CDR3 DNA: TGTGCCAGCAGCGTAGTTCCCACTAGCGGATACAATGAGCAGTTCTTC
CDR3 protein: CASSVVPTSGYNEQFF

J gene: TRBJ1-5
V gene: TRBV29-1
clone size: .
D gene: TRBD1
CDR3 DNA: TGCAGCGTCGCGACAGGGAACAGCAATCAGCCCCAGCATTTT
CDR3 protein: CSVATGNSNQPQHF

J gene: TRBJ2-3
V gene: TRBV11-3
clone size: few
D gene: TRBD2
CDR3 DNA: TGTGCCAGCAGCCCTGGGACTAGCGGGGGAGATACGCAGTATTTT
CDR3 protein: CASSPGTSGGDTQYF

J gene: TRBJ2-1
V gene: TRBV5-1
clone size: .
D gene: TRBD2
CDR3 DNA: TGCGCCAGCAGCTTGGATCGTAGCGGGGGAACCAACAATGAGCAGTTCTTC
CDR3 protein: CASSLDRSGGTNNEQFF

J gene: TRBJ2-7
V gene: TRBV7-9
clone size: .
D gene: TRBD2
CDR3 DNA: TGTGCCAGCAGCTTCAGAAGCGGGGGAGGATACGAGCAGTACTTC
CDR3 protein: CASSFRSGGGYEQYF

J gene: TRBJ2-2
V gene: TRBV6-5
clone size: .
D gene: TRBD2
CDR3 DNA: TGTGCCAGCAGTTACTCTAGCGGGAGCGTCGGGGAGCTGTTTTTT
CDR3 protein: CASSYSSGSVGELFF

J gene: TRBJ2-1
V gene: TRBV7-2
clone size: .
D gene: TRBD1
CDR3 DNA: TGTGCCAGCAGCTTAAGACAGGGGGCGAACAATGAGCAGTTCTTC
CDR3 protein: CASSLRQGANNEQFF

J gene: TRBJ1-1
V gene: TRBV10-2
clone size: .
D gene: .
CDR3 DNA: TGCGCCAGCAGTGATGGGACTGAAGCTTTCTTT
CDR3 protein: CASSDGTEAFF

J gene: TRBJ2-7
V gene: TRBV6-5
clone size: .
D gene: .
CDR3 DNA: TGTGCCAGCAGTTATGACCGGACTCCGTCCTACGAGCAGTACTTC
CDR3 protein: CASSYDRTPSYEQYF

J gene: TRBJ1-1
V gene: TRBV10-1
clone size: .
D gene: TRBD1
CDR3 DNA: TGCGCCAGCAGCCCCATCAAGACAGGGGGCGAGTACACTGAAGCTTTCTTT
CDR3 protein: CASSPIKTGGEYTEAFF

J gene: TRBJ2-7
V gene: TRBV27
clone size: .
D gene: .
CDR3 DNA: TGTGCCAGTGGGATCGGGTACTACGAGCAGTACTTC
CDR3 protein: CASGIGYYEQYF

J gene: TRBJ2-5
V gene: TRBV12-5
clone size: .
D gene: TRBD1
CDR3 DNA: TGTGCTAGTGGTTTGCTCCCCCTTCAGACAGGGGAGGAGACCCAGTACTTC
CDR3 protein: CASGLLPLQTGEETQYF

J gene: TRBJ2-2
V gene: TRBV6-5
clone size: .
D gene: .
CDR3 DNA: TGTGCCAGCAGTTATTCAGGGCGGTGGTCCGGGGAGCTGTTTTTT
CDR3 protein: CASSYSGRWSGELFF

J gene: TRBJ2-1
V gene: TRBV6-6
clone size: .
D gene: .
CDR3 DNA: TGTGCCAGCAGTTACTCTAGCTCCTACAATGAGCAGTTCTTC
CDR3 protein: CASSYSSSYNEQFF

J gene: TRBJ2-1
V gene: TRBV2
clone size: once
D gene: .
CDR3 DNA: TGTGCCAGCAGGCCCGGGGCCTACAATGAGCAGTTCTTC
CDR3 protein: CASRPGAYNEQFF

J gene: TRBJ1-5
V gene: TRBV4-3
clone size: .
D gene: .
CDR3 DNA: TGCGCCAGCAGCCAAGAGGTGACCCTAGGCTATCAGCCCCAGCATTTT
CDR3 protein: CASSQEVTLGYQPQHF

J gene: TRBJ1-4
V gene: TRBV11-2
clone size: .
D gene: .
CDR3 DNA: TGTGCCAGCAGCTTAGATCATGGGAGCCTAGGATTTGATGAAAAACTGTTTTTT
CDR3 protein: CASSLDHGSLGFDEKLFF

J gene: TRBJ1-3
V gene: TRBV6-1
clone size: few
D gene: .
CDR3 DNA: TGTGCCAGCAGTGAGGTTAGCTCTGGAAACACCATATATTTT
CDR3 protein: CASSEVSSGNTIYF

J gene: TRBJ1-5
V gene: TRBV27
clone size: .
D gene: .
CDR3 DNA: TGTGCCAGCAGTTTTTTAGGGCGCGGTATTCAGCCCCAGCATTTT
CDR3 protein: CASSFLGRGIQPQHF

J gene: TRBJ2-6
V gene: TRBV5-6
clone size: once
D gene: .
CDR3 DNA: TGTGCCAGCAGCTTGGGGACAGAATTTTACTCTGGGGCCAACGTCCTGACTTTC
CDR3 protein: CASSLGTEFYSGANVLTF

J gene: TRBJ2-7
V gene: TRBV7-9
clone size: .
D gene: .
CDR3 DNA: TGTGCCAGCAGCCCAAAGAGGGACGAGCAGTACTTC
CDR3 protein: CASSPKRDEQYF

J gene: TRBJ1-4
V gene: TRBV13
clone size: .
D gene: TRBD1
CDR3 DNA: TGTGCCAGCAGCACCAGACAGGGGGCACGTGAAAAACTGTTTTTT
CDR3 protein: CASSTRQGAREKLFF

J gene: TRBJ1-2
V gene: TRBV11-1
clone size: .
D gene: .
CDR3 DNA: TGTGCCAGCAGCTTAGACGGGACACCCACGGGAGGCTACACCTTC
CDR3 protein: CASSLDGTPTGGYTF

J gene: TRBJ2-7
V gene: TRBV6-1
clone size: .
D gene: .
CDR3 DNA: TGTGCCAGCAGTGAGGAGGGGTCTCACTACGAGCAGTACTTC
CDR3 protein: CASSEEGSHYEQYF

J gene: TRBJ1-5
V gene: TRBV5-6
clone size: .
D gene: .
CDR3 DNA: TGTGCCAGCAGCTTGGCCGGGAGGCAGCCCCAGCATTTT
CDR3 protein: CASSLAGRQPQHF

J gene: TRBJ2-1
V gene: TRBV4-2
clone size: .
D gene: .
CDR3 DNA: TGTGCCAGCAGCCGATCGGGAAATGAGCAGTTCTTC
CDR3 protein: CASSRSGNEQFF

J gene: TRBJ2-1
V gene: TRBV4-2
clone size: .
D gene: TRBD2
CDR3 DNA: TGTGCCAGCAGCCAGGGACTAGCGGGGATGAATGAGCAGTTCTTC
CDR3 protein: CASSQGLAGMNEQFF

J gene: TRBJ2-5
V gene: TRBV14
clone size: .
D gene: .
CDR3 DNA: TGTGCCAGCAGCCCTCGGGGGACCCAAGAGACCCAGTACTTC
CDR3 protein: CASSPRGTQETQYF

J gene: TRBJ2-6
V gene: TRBV9
clone size: .
D gene: .
CDR3 DNA: TGTGCCAGCAGCCTTGGGGCCAACGTCCTGACTTTC
CDR3 protein: CASSLGANVLTF

J gene: TRBJ1-1
V gene: TRBV11-3
clone size: .
D gene: .
CDR3 DNA: TGTGCCAGCAGCTTAAGAGGGGCTAGCACTGAAGCTTTCTTT
CDR3 protein: CASSLRGASTEAFF

J gene: TRBJ1-3
V gene: TRBV2
clone size: .
D gene: .
CDR3 DNA: TGTGCCAGCAACGAGGAGGCGGCACACTCTGGAAACACCATATATTTT
CDR3 protein: CASNEEAAHSGNTIYF

J gene: TRBJ1-1
V gene: TRBV4-3
clone size: .
D gene: .
CDR3 DNA: TGCGCCAGCAGCCAAGATCCCGGGGGGGGTACTGAAGCTTTCTTT
CDR3 protein: CASSQDPGGGTEAFF

J gene: TRBJ2-7
V gene: TRBV12-5
clone size: .
D gene: .
CDR3 DNA: TGTGCTAGTGGTTTGGTCCGGGACGAGCAGTACTTC
CDR3 protein: CASGLVRDEQYF